A selection of T cell receptor beta chains follows, all from one sample in a study of T cell changes during pregnancy in multiple sclerosis. Libraries were prepared by immunoSEQ multiplex PCR; TCRdb keeps only in-frame clonotypes and omits some of them. This sample has fewer than 25,000 clones; 90% occur once, and the top ten carry 9.4%. The sample in question was CD8+ T cells from peripheral blood mononuclear cells, obtained in the third trimester of pregnancy. The receptors originated from a female donor in good health, enrolled as a control in a pregnancy study. Both conserved end residues are part of each CDR3. Fields, in order: clone size, CDR3 length, V gene, D gene, J gene, CDR3 DNA, CDR3 protein. D genes are given only for firm matches. The size entry is marked missing in some rows and otherwise reads once, few, many or a size class.

NA	13	TRBV6-5	TRBD2	TRBJ2-5	TGTGCCAGCAGCCCATGGGGGGGGGAGACCCAGTACTTC	CASSPWGGETQYF
NA	14	TRBV5-6	NA	TRBJ1-1	TGTGCCAGCAGCTTGGATCTGACTGGAGGTAAAGCTTTCTTT	CASSLDLTGGKAFF
NA	15	TRBV7-9	TRBD1	TRBJ2-1	TGTGCCAGCAGCCCGCCTCGGACAGGCCGCAATGAGCAGTTCTTC	CASSPPRTGRNEQFF
NA	14	TRBV6-5	TRBD1	TRBJ1-5	TGTGCCAGCAGTTACCCCCAGGGGGTAGGGACAGAGGCGTTT	CASSYPQGVGTEAF
NA	13	TRBV9	NA	TRBJ2-5	TGTGCCAGCAGCCCACGGGATGAGGAGACCCAGTACTTC	CASSPRDEETQYF
NA	17	TRBV28	NA	TRBJ1-3	TGTGCCAGCAGTTTAACAGGGAGTCCTGGATCTGGAAACACCATATATTTT	CASSLTGSPGSGNTIYF
NA	15	TRBV7-9	TRBD1	TRBJ1-1	TGTGCCAGCAGCAACCGGGACAGGGTTGGCACTGAAGCTTTCTTT	CASSNRDRVGTEAFF
NA	14	TRBV14	NA	TRBJ2-1	TGTGCCAGCAGCCCTCCCCCCCTGTACAATGAGCAGTTCTTC	CASSPPPLYNEQFF
NA	16	TRBV5-1	NA	TRBJ2-7	TGCGCCAGCAGCTTGGAGGCGGCCGAATACTCCTACGAGCAGTACTTC	CASSLEAAEYSYEQYF
NA	14	TRBV15	TRBD1	TRBJ1-4	TGTGCCACCAGTTACAGGGGAAGAGGTGAAAAACTGTTTTTT	CATSYRGRGEKLFF
NA	18	TRBV6-1	TRBD2	TRBJ2-7	TGTGCCAGCAGTGGACTAGCGGGGGGCTCGGGGAGTTCCTACGAGCAGTACTTC	CASSGLAGGSGSSYEQYF
NA	15	TRBV4-2	TRBD1	TRBJ1-1	TGTGCCAGCAGCCCTAGGGACAGGGAAAACACTGAAGCTTTCTTT	CASSPRDRENTEAFF
few	15	TRBV6-4	TRBD2	TRBJ2-1	TGTGCCAGCAGCGCCGGGACTAGCGACTACAATGAGCAGTTCTTC	CASSAGTSDYNEQFF
once	14	TRBV27	NA	TRBJ1-1	TGTGCCAGCAGTTTAAGGGGTACAGCCACTGAAGCTTTCTTT	CASSLRGTATEAFF
NA	13	TRBV7-9	NA	TRBJ2-3	TGTGCCAGCAGCTTAGGGGCTCAAGATACGCAGTATTTT	CASSLGAQDTQYF
NA	14	TRBV6-4	NA	TRBJ2-2	TGTGCCAGCAGTGGGGACTTGTCAACCGGGGAGCTGTTTTTT	CASSGDLSTGELFF
NA	15	TRBV6-5	NA	TRBJ1-1	TGTGCCAGCAGTCCCAACATGGGCATGAACACTGAAGCTTTCTTT	CASSPNMGMNTEAFF
few	14	TRBV27	NA	TRBJ1-1	TGTGCCAGCAGTTTATCAGGACTACTCACTGAAGCTTTCTTT	CASSLSGLLTEAFF
NA	13	TRBV2	NA	TRBJ2-1	TGTGCCAGCCCCGGGGGCTCCTACAATGAGCAGTTCTTC	CASPGGSYNEQFF
NA	14	TRBV19	TRBD2	TRBJ2-7	TGTGCCAGCTCAGCGGGGGGTGGGGCCTACGAGCAGTACTTC	CASSAGGGAYEQYF
NA	16	TRBV19	TRBD2	TRBJ2-3	TGTGCCAGTAGTATTCTAACGGGGGGGCCGACAGATACGCAGTATTTT	CASSILTGGPTDTQYF
NA	12	TRBV28	TRBD1	TRBJ2-5	TGTGCCAGCCAGGGACAGGGAAGTACCCAGTACTTC	CASQGQGSTQYF
NA	11	TRBV28	NA	TRBJ2-7	TGTGCCAGCAGGTCCAGTTACGAGCAGTACTTC	CASRSSYEQYF
NA	12	TRBV19	NA	TRBJ2-2	TGTGCCAGTAACCAGGGCGGCGGGGAGCTGTTTTTT	CASNQGGGELFF
NA	15	TRBV27	NA	TRBJ1-6	TGTGCCAGCAGTGCGGGTAGCTCCTATAATTCACCCCTCCACTTT	CASSAGSSYNSPLHF
NA	16	TRBV14	NA	TRBJ1-3	TGTGCCAGCAGCCTCTCTGACATAACCTCTGGAAACACCATATATTTT	CASSLSDITSGNTIYF
NA	14	TRBV7-9	NA	TRBJ1-4	TGTGCCAGCAGCTCCAGCGGGCGGGTTGAAAAACTGTTTTTT	CASSSSGRVEKLFF
NA	15	TRBV19	NA	TRBJ1-2	TGTGCCAGTAGTATAGTTGAGCCAGGGATGGAGGGCTACACCTTC	CASSIVEPGMEGYTF
NA	14	TRBV7-2	NA	TRBJ1-1	TGTGCCAGCAGCTTAAGTTTAGCGGGGATGGAAGCTTTCTTT	CASSLSLAGMEAFF
NA	11	TRBV30	NA	TRBJ1-4	TGTGCCGGGACTGCTAATGAAAAACTGTTTTTT	CAGTANEKLFF
NA	15	TRBV7-7	TRBD2	TRBJ2-1	TGTGCTAGCAGCCCCCGACTAGCGGGGGGGCGTGAGCAGTTCTTC	CASSPRLAGGREQFF
NA	15	TRBV28	NA	TRBJ1-2	TGTGCCAGCAGTTTCCCCCCTACTACAGGGTCCGGCTACACCTTC	CASSFPPTTGSGYTF
NA	15	TRBV7-9	NA	TRBJ2-7	TGTGCCAGCAGCCCGGTCAGGACTAAGGTCTACGAGCAGTACTTC	CASSPVRTKVYEQYF
few	15	TRBV6-5	NA	TRBJ2-5	TGTGCCAGCAGTTACTTACGGGGGTCGGGGGAGACCCAGTACTTC	CASSYLRGSGETQYF
NA	15	TRBV25-1	NA	TRBJ2-2	TGTGCCAGCAATGGACAGAGGGATATCACCGGGGAGCTGTTTTTT	CASNGQRDITGELFF
once	14	TRBV6-1	NA	TRBJ2-2	TGTGCCAGCAGTCGGGGGGCAGGCACCGGGGAGCTGTTTTTT	CASSRGAGTGELFF
NA	14	TRBV5-6	NA	TRBJ2-7	TGTGCCAGCAGCCTGTCAGGGAATTCCTACGAGCAGTACTTC	CASSLSGNSYEQYF
once	17	TRBV13	TRBD2	TRBJ2-1	TGTGCCAGCAGCTCTCCCGGGACTAGCGGGAGTTGGGATGAGCAGTTCTTC	CASSSPGTSGSWDEQFF
NA	17	TRBV28	NA	TRBJ2-6	TGTGCCAGCAGATCCCGGGACATGGTCACTGGGGCCAACGTCCTGACTTTC	CASRSRDMVTGANVLTF
NA	14	TRBV28	NA	TRBJ2-7	TGTGCCAGCAGTTCCGCGGGACTTCGATACGAGCAGTACTTC	CASSSAGLRYEQYF
NA	15	TRBV6-5	NA	TRBJ1-5	TGTGCCAGCAGCCCAGATAGGACAACAAATCAGCCCCAGCATTTT	CASSPDRTTNQPQHF
NA	13	TRBV27	NA	TRBJ2-7	TGTGCCAGCAGTTTCGGGGAGGCCTACGAGCAGTACTTC	CASSFGEAYEQYF
NA	16	TRBV6-6	TRBD2	TRBJ2-2	TGTGCCAGCAGTATTAGCGGGGTTAGGTTCACCGGGGAGCTGTTTTTT	CASSISGVRFTGELFF
NA	15	TRBV27	TRBD1	TRBJ2-5	TGTGCCAGCAGTACCGCCGGGACAGTCGAAGAGACCCAGTACTTC	CASSTAGTVEETQYF
once	19	TRBV5-8	TRBD2	TRBJ2-2	TGTGCCAGCAGCCCCCTCGTACTAGCGGGGGAAGCGAACACCGGGGAGCTGTTTTTT	CASSPLVLAGEANTGELFF
NA	14	TRBV4-1	NA	TRBJ1-4	TGCGCCAGCAGCCAAGGAGACAGTAATGAAAAACTGTTTTTT	CASSQGDSNEKLFF
once	14	TRBV6-1	TRBD1	TRBJ2-7	TGTGCCAGCAGCGAGGGGGACAGGGCCCTCGAGCAGTACTTC	CASSEGDRALEQYF
NA	13	TRBV9	TRBD2	TRBJ2-1	TGTGCCAGCAGCGAGATTAGCGGGGGGCCTCAGTTCTTC	CASSEISGGPQFF
NA	15	TRBV19	TRBD1	TRBJ1-5	TGTGCCAGTAGTACCGGGACGAGGGGGCTGCAGCCCCAGCATTTT	CASSTGTRGLQPQHF
NA	15	TRBV30	NA	TRBJ1-2	TGTGCCTGGTCACCCCAAGGGGGAACTCTCTATGGCTACACCTTC	CAWSPQGGTLYGYTF
NA	21	TRBV5-1	TRBD2	TRBJ2-2	TGCGCCAGCAGCTTGGAGGGTTACGGACTAGCGGGAGTGTGGAACACCGGGGAGCTGTTTTTT	CASSLEGYGLAGVWNTGELFF